The 3 T cell receptor beta chains presented below share a single source sample, sequenced in a study of T cells in Graves' hyperthyroidism and ophthalmopathy (dated by TCRdb to the late 2010s). The library was built by means of multiplex PCR. Sequenced using an Illumina HiSeq 2000. Amplification of TCR beta CDR3 regions was carried out from RNA transcripts. For the first round of RT-PCR on the TCR CDR3, the HTBI primer set was used together with the Qiagen OneStep RT-PCR kit. Clones were called with MiXCR by TCRdb after fastp trimmed the public reads at Q25, and only in-frame beta chains were retained. CDR3 protein sequences are deduplicated, and each keeps its most common genes and DNA. This sample is represented by 400,000 to 600,000 distinct CDR3 sequences; less than 25% of them were singletons. 26% of the sample goes to the ten largest clones. Sequencing was carried out using blood. Every receptor here comes from a man between 18 and 29 years old with Graves' hyperthyroidism.

Concerning this clonotype: One end of the junction does not line up with germline, which may come from a read error. The gene calls are TRBV5-1 and TRBJ2-7; either TRBD1 or TRBD2 may fit D (5 bases each). Germline V lookup: CDR1 SGHRS, CDR2 YFSETQ. The CDR3 has 13 amino acids. CDR3 residues: CSSSPEGSSKQYF. In DNA, the CDR3 is TGCTCCAGCAGCCCCGAGGGGTCTAGTAAGCAGTACTTC. Full variable domain (outside the CDR3, taken from reference TRBV5-1 and TRBJ2-7): KAGVTQTPRYLIKTRGQQVTLSCSPISGHRSVSWYQQTPGQGLQFLFEYFSETQRNKGNFPGRFSGRQFSNSRSEMNVSTLELGDSALYLCSSSPEGSSKQYFGPGTRLTVT.

The V call is TRBV2, the J call TRBJ2-7; D is unresolved. CDR3 length: 14 amino acids. Trimming removed 0 bases from V and 5 bases from J, with 11 bases in between. CDR1 is SNHLY and CDR2 is FYNNEI in the germline V gene. This chain's CDR3 is CASSEAHGPHEQYF. The DNA for the CDR3 is TGTGCCAGCAGTGAAGCTCACGGCCCCCACGAGCAGTACTTC.

The sample holds many counts of this clonotype. This chain joins TRBV7-9 and TRBJ2-7; D is undetermined. The CDR3 runs 13 residues. Germline V gene sequence: CDR1 SEHNR, CDR2 FQNEAQ (reference sequence). Trimming stripped 2 bases from V and 5 bases from J, with 10 bases between. The CDR3 DNA follows: TGTGCCAGCAGCTTAAAGGGCCATAACGAGCAGTACTTC. This codes for CASSLKGHNEQYF.